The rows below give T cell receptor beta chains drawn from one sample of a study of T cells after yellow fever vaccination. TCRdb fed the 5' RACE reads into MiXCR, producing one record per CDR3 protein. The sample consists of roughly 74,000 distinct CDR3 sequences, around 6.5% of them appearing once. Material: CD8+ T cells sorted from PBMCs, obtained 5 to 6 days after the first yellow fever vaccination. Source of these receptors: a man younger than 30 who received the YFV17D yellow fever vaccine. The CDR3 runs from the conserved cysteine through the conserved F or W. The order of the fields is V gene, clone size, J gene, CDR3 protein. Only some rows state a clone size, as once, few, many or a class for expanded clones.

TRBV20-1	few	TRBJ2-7	CSARSRELYEQYF
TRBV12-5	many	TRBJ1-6	CASAGPGSNSPLHF
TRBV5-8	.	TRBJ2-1	CASSLGARYNEQFF
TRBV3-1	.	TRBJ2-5	CASSPGQGRETQYF
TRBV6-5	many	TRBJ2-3	CASSYSLAGGDTQYF
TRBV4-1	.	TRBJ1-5	CASSQVTGGNQPQHF
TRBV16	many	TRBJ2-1	CASGTVLYEQFF
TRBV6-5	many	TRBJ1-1	CASSFRQENTEAFF
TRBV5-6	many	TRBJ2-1	CASSQGQAYNEQFF
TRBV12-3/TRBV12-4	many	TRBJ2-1	CASSFEGTRYNEQFF
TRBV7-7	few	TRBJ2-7	CASSLGESYEQYF
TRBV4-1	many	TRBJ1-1	CASSPVGGGTEAFF
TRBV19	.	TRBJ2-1	CASSVAGIENEQFF
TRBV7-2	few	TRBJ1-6	CASTTGVYSPLHF
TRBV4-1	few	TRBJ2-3	CASSQRGSTSTDTQYF
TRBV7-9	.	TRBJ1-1	CASWADRINTEAFF
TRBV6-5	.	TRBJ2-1	CASSYSTQAVYEQFF
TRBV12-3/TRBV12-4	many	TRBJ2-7	CASNQGPGGYEQYF
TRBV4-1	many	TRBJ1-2	CASSQGGQWGGYTF
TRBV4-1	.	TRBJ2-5	CASSQAVRAPETQYF
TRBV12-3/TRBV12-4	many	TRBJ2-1	CASSLSSYNEQFF
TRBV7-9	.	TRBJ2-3	CASNHPLQPSTDTQYF
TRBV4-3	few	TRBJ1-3	CASSQDPGGSGSIYF
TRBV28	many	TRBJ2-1	CASSLLDAANEQFF
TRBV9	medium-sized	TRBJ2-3	CASSLDSPTDTQYF
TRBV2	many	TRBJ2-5	CASRNAQETQYF
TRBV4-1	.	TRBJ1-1	CASSHGPNTEAFF
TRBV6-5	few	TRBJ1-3	CASSYGLSAGNTIYF
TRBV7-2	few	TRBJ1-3	CASSSSGLAGNTIYF
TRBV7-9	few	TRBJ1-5	CASSSGRSNQPQHF